This entry lists 21 T cell receptor beta chains sequenced from one sample in a study of cytomegalovirus exposure and HLA in healthy donors. This PCR relied on a set of 60 Vbeta primers and 13 Jbeta primers. Libraries were prepared by immunoSEQ multiplex PCR; TCRdb keeps only in-frame clonotypes and omits some of them. The data show over 65,000 clones, with around 73% seen just once and 3.3% held by the top ten. Material for sequencing was PBMCs. The receptors were sampled from a man between 50 and 59 years old in good health and CMV-seronegative.

The chain couples TRBV27 to TRBJ1-6; D is possibly TRBD1 (5 bases). The ends were cut back, 6 bases at V and 0 bases at J, with 12 bases in the middle. This CDR3 is 16 amino acids long. Germline V gene sequence: CDR1 MNHEY, CDR2 SMNVEV (reference sequence). Here the CDR3 DNA reads TGTGCCAGCAGGATGGGGGGGAGCTCCTATAATTCACCCCTCCACTTT. This gives the protein CASRMGGSSYNSPLHF.

The gene calls are TRBV4-1 and TRBJ2-1, with TRBD1 matching 9 bases. The CDR3 is made up of 14 amino acids. With 4 bases clipped from V and 4 bases from J, the junction kept 2 bases outside the gene matches. CDR1 and CDR2 (germline): MGHRA, YSYEKL. CDR3 nucleotides: TGCGCCAGCAGCCGAGGGACAGGGTACAATGAGCAGTTCTTC. This codes for CASSRGTGYNEQFF.

The gene calls are TRBV19 and TRBJ1-1, with 10 bases lining up with TRBD1. CDR1 LNHDA and CDR2 SQIVND come from the germline V gene (reference sequence). After removal of 5 bases from V and 4 bases from J, the junction contained 4 bases not matched to a gene. The CDR3 contains 14 residues. Written as DNA, the CDR3 is TGTGCCAGTAGTTCGACAGGGGGCTTCACTGAAGCTTTCTTT. It is translated as CASSSTGGFTEAFF. The variable domain in full, with the rest retrieved from reference TRBV19 and TRBJ1-1, is DGGITQSPKYLFRKEGQNVTLSCEQNLNHDAMYWYRQDPGQGLRLIYYSQIVNDFQKGDIAEGYSVSREKKESFPLTVTSAQKNPTAFYLCASSSTGGFTEAFFGQGTRLTVV.

The V and J genes are TRBV5-1 and TRBJ2-4, with D hard to call. This CDR3 has 14 residues. Germline V gene lookup returns CDR1 SGHRS and CDR2 YFSETQ. Trimming left V 0 bases short and J 0 bases short, with 4 bases between. CDR3 protein: CASSLGQAKNIQYF. The CDR3 DNA reads TGCGCCAGCAGCTTGGGACAAGCCAAAAACATTCAGTACTTC.

This sequence joins TRBV6-1 and TRBJ1-2, with D unclear. The CDR3 has 13 residues. Germline values: CDR1 MNHNS, CDR2 SASEGT. V gave up 7 bases and J gave up 5 bases, with 14 bases separating them. For the CDR3, the DNA is TGTGCCAGCAAAATAGGGAGAAGATATGGCTACACCTTC. Translation gives CASKIGRRYGYTF.

The chain carries TRBV6-1 and TRBJ2-5, with D perhaps matching TRBD1 (6 bases). The CDR3 is made up of 15 amino acids. The V and J ends lost 3 bases and 5 bases respectively, with 16 bases between them. CDR1 is MNHNS, CDR2 SASEGT, per germline. The CDR3 DNA is TGTGCCAGCAGTGACCGGGCAGGGGTGCGCGAGACCCAGTACTTC. Translation gives CASSDRAGVRETQYF.

This sequence joins TRBV9 and TRBJ2-5, with D perhaps TRBD1 (6 bases). The DNA matches TRBJ2-7 better at its end, which makes the J call doubtful. Germline V CDR1 and CDR2: SGDLS, YYNGEE. The CDR3 has 13 amino acids. The CDR3 protein is CASSVGDNYEQYF. Written as DNA, the CDR3 is TGTGCCAGCAGCGTAGGGGACAACTACGAGCAGTACTTC.

This clone has a handful of counts. The V gene is TRBV7-2, the J gene TRBJ2-1, with D maybe TRBD1 (5 bases). Trimming left V 1 base short and J 9 bases short, with 19 bases between. CDR3 length: 16 amino acids. Germline CDR1 reads SGHTA; CDR2 reads FQGNSA. This CDR3 is CASSLGASTLRGEQFF. As DNA, the CDR3 is TGTGCCAGCAGCTTAGGGGCATCTACCCTAAGGGGTGAGCAGTTCTTC.

The chain is built from TRBV7-9 and TRBJ2-7, with 7 positions matching TRBD1. Germline CDR1 and CDR2: SEHNR and FQNEAQ (reference sequence). The CDR3 spans 15 residues. V dropped 3 bases and J dropped 0; count of bases not matched to a gene: 5. The CDR3 sequence: CASSFGDSSSYEQYF. DNA for the CDR3: TGTGCCAGCAGCTTTGGGGACAGTTCCTCCTACGAGCAGTACTTC.

Concerning this clone itself: Relative to the germline gene, one junction end is altered; a read error may explain this. This rearrangement joins TRBV6-5 to TRBJ2-2, with 11 bases identical to TRBD2. The germline V gene has CDR1 MNHEY and CDR2 SVGAGI. The CDR3 covers 16 residues. The CDR3 DNA is TGTGCCAGCAGTTACGCCGGGACTAGCGGCACCGGGGGGCTGTTTTTT. It yields the protein CASSYAGTSGTGGLFF.

In its sample, this clone was seen once. This rearrangement joins TRBV19 to TRBJ1-2, with TRBD1 identical over 8 bases. From germline, CDR1 is LNHDA and CDR2 SQIVND (reference sequence). CDR3 length: 15 amino acids. The J segment lost 5 bases and the V segment lost 4 bases, leaving 9 bases of the junction unmatched. CDR3 bases: TGTGCCAGTAGTACCCCCCGGACAGGGAGTTATGGCTACACCTTC. It specifies CASSTPRTGSYGYTF.

The genes are TRBV6-5 and TRBJ2-5, with a tentative D call TRBD1 (5 bases). V gave up 6 bases and J gave up 5 bases, with 16 bases separating them. Germline loops: CDR1 MNHEY, CDR2 SVGAGI. The CDR3 has 14 residues. The CDR3 sequence: CASSPTGARETQYF. CDR3 coding DNA: TGTGCCAGCAGCCCTACAGGTGCCCGGGAGACCCAGTACTTC.

The V gene is TRBV18, the J gene TRBJ2-1, with 13 bases lining up with TRBD2. Germline V lookup: CDR1 KGHSH, CDR2 LQKENI. The V and J ends lost 3 bases and 6 bases, in that order; junction bases with no gene match: 5. The CDR3 covers 16 residues. CDR3 DNA sequence: TGTGCCAGCTCACCGCGGACTAGCGGGGGTTTCAATGAGCAGTTCTTC. The encoded protein is CASSPRTSGGFNEQFF.

The J gene is TRBJ1-2, the V gene TRBV7-9; D remains unclear. The CDR3 is 15 residues long. Trimming stripped 4 bases from V and 8 bases from J, with 20 bases between. Germline V gene data show CDR1 as SEHNR and CDR2 as FQNEAQ (reference sequence). DNA for the CDR3: TGTGCCAGCAGCTCAGCGGCAGATCCGTCGGAGGGCTACACCTTC. It yields the protein CASSSAADPSEGYTF.

This clone was counted a single time. The chain's CDR3 is CASGARGREETQYF. CDR3 DNA: TGTGCCAGCGGGGCCAGGGGGCGCGAAGAGACCCAGTACTTC. The rearrangement links TRBV27 to TRBJ2-5; the match to TRBD1 covers 8 bases. The V gene's germline CDR1 is MNHEY and CDR2 SMNVEV (reference sequence). V gave up 8 bases and J gave up 3 bases; unmatched junction bases: 8. The CDR3 loop spans 14 amino acids.

The chain links TRBV5-1 to TRBJ2-3, with 10 bases that match TRBD2. V shed 1 base, J shed 1 base, and the junction held 12 bases outside the gene matches. Germline loops: CDR1 SGHRS, CDR2 YFSETQ. The CDR3 is made up of 19 amino acids. The CDR3 sequence is CASSLLPSSGGGGTDTQYF. CDR3 coding DNA: TGCGCCAGCAGCTTGCTCCCTTCTAGCGGGGGCGGCGGCACAGATACGCAGTATTTT.

The chain has TRBV7-9 and TRBJ1-1; TRBD1 aligns across 8 bases. This CDR3 spans 15 amino acids. After removal of 1 base from V and 8 bases from J, the junction contained 9 bases not matched to a gene. Looked up from germline, CDR1 is SEHNR and CDR2 is FQNEAQ (reference sequence). CDR3 sequence (DNA): TGTGCCAGCAGCTTAGGTATGGGACAGGATCGGGAAGCTTTCTTT. As protein: CASSLGMGQDREAFF.

The V gene is TRBV30, the J gene TRBJ1-1; D is possibly TRBD1 (6 bases). Germline-derived CDR1 and CDR2 are GTSNPN and SVGIG (reference sequence). CDR3 length: 14 amino acids. V dropped 3 bases and J dropped 1 base, with 12 bases sitting between them. CDR3 in amino acids: CAWRRGTPNTEAFF. The CDR3 DNA is TGTGCCTGGAGGAGGGGGACCCCGAACACTGAAGCTTTCTTT. The full variable domain, in which reference TRBV30 and TRBJ1-1 provide the parts outside the CDR3, is SQTIHQWPATLVQPVGSPLSLECTVEGTSNPNLYWYRQAAGRGLQLLFYSVGIGQISSEVPQNLSASRPQDRQFILSSKKLLLSDSGFYLCAWRRGTPNTEAFFGQGTRLTVV.

The chain joins TRBV10-3 to TRBJ2-1; 7 bases map to TRBD2. The V and J ends lost 8 bases and 2 bases, in that order; junction bases with no gene match: 6. CDR3 length: 14 residues. Per germline, CDR1 ENHRY and CDR2 SYGVKD. The CDR3 sequence: CAIGEGGTYNEQFF. DNA for the CDR3: TGTGCCATCGGGGAGGGCGGCACCTACAATGAGCAGTTCTTC.

This chain connects TRBV28 to TRBJ2-5, with 8 positions matching TRBD2. The J call may be in error: the DNA end matches TRBJ2-7 better. The CDR3 runs to 16 residues. The V gene's germline CDR1 is MDHEN and CDR2 SYDVKM. CDR3 sequence (DNA): TGTGCCAGCAGTTTAACCAGCGGGGGACAACCCTACGAGCAGTACTTC. Its translation: CASSLTSGGQPYEQYF.

CDR3 nucleotide sequence: TGTGCCAGCAGGGGGCCTAGCGGGGGCGCCGGCGCAGATACGCAGTATTTT. Its translation: CASRGPSGGAGADTQYF. This chain links TRBV27 with TRBJ2-3; 10 bases match TRBD2. Per the germline V gene, CDR1 is MNHEY and CDR2 is SMNVEV (reference sequence). Trimming at V came to 6 bases and at J to 4 bases, leaving 13 bases not matched to a gene. The CDR3 has 17 residues.